This T cell receptor (beta chain) was observed in a study of OX40 agonist ivuxolimab in advanced cancers. The assay was immunoSEQ multiplex PCR, and TCRdb's table has in-frame clones only and misses some. The sample lists approximately 99,000 clones; more than 95% were seen once. Concerning this clone itself: As yet, its antigen is unknown.

Study-wide results and caveats: Clonal expansion was seen in CD4+ and CD8+ blood T cells by week 6 at 0.1 to 3.0 mg/kg. Antigen specificity remained undetermined for the expanded peripheral T cells.

Germline V gives CDR1 SQVTM, CDR2 ANQGSEA. The CDR3 length is 12 residues. The trim removed 3 bases at V and 10 bases at J, leaving 5 bases unmatched. The sequencing used CD4+ or CD8+ T cells sorted from blood, collected in a trial of the OX40 agonist ivuxolimab. The chain employs TRBV29-1 and TRBJ2-3; TRBD2 matches at 9 bases. The receptor's source is an adult with an advanced solid tumor such as melanoma, head and neck, liver or kidney cancer. The CDR3 DNA is TGCAGCGTTGAGGGCGAGCGGGAGGCGCAGTATTTT. It yields the protein CSVEGEREAQYF.